The rows below give T cell receptor beta chains drawn from one sample of a study of blood T cells in healthy people across ages. TCRdb called the 5' RACE reads again in MiXCR, with one record for every CDR3 protein. The table shows 950,000 to 1,200,000 distinct CDR3 sequences, with approximately 38% occurring only once. Sample: blood. These receptors were collected from a man younger than 30 in good health. Both conserved end residues are part of each CDR3. A D gene is named only where the DNA matches it firmly. A row's size may be missing; if present it is once, few, many or a size class.

NA | TRBJ1-5 | TRBV18 | 13 | NA | TGTACCAGCTCACCGGGGGAAGATCAGCCCCAGCATTTT | CTSSPGEDQPQHF
NA | TRBJ2-5 | TRBV20-1 | 15 | NA | TGCAGTGCTAGAGTGACCGAGGGGTGGATGTGGACCCAGTACTTC | CSARVTEGWMWTQYF
NA | TRBJ1-2 | TRBV4-3 | 14 | NA | TGCGCCAGCAGCCAAGAGAATAGGGGAAGTGGCTACACCTTC | CASSQENRGSGYTF
NA | TRBJ1-6 | TRBV3-1 | 18 | NA | TGTGCCAGCAGCAAAGCGCCAATACAACAGGGTGGCGATTCACCCCTCCACTTT | CASSKAPIQQGGDSPLHF
few | TRBJ1-2 | TRBV5-5 | 15 | NA | TGTGCCAGCAGCTTGGAGGGGGAGCTTGTCTATGGCTACACCTTC | CASSLEGELVYGYTF
NA | TRBJ1-1 | TRBV9 | 16 | TRBD1 | TGTGCCAGCAGCGTAGAAGTCGACAGGGAGAACACTGAAGCTTTCTTT | CASSVEVDRENTEAFF
few | TRBJ1-1 | TRBV7-2 | 14 | NA | TGTGCCAGCAGCTTAGAGTCGGGGAGCACTGAAGCTTTCTTT | CASSLESGSTEAFF
NA | TRBJ2-2 | TRBV4-1 | 17 | NA | TGCGCCAGCAGCCAAGATTCAGGGACGATTGACACCGGGGAGCTGTTTTTT | CASSQDSGTIDTGELFF
once | TRBJ2-2 | TRBV5-1 | 17 | TRBD2 | TGCGCCAGCAGCACTGGACTAGCGGGGGGGCAAACCGGGGAGCTGTTTTTT | CASSTGLAGGQTGELFF
NA | TRBJ1-4 | TRBV5-6 | 11 | NA | TGTGCCAGCAGCTTGGGCGCGAAACTGTTTTTT | CASSLGAKLFF